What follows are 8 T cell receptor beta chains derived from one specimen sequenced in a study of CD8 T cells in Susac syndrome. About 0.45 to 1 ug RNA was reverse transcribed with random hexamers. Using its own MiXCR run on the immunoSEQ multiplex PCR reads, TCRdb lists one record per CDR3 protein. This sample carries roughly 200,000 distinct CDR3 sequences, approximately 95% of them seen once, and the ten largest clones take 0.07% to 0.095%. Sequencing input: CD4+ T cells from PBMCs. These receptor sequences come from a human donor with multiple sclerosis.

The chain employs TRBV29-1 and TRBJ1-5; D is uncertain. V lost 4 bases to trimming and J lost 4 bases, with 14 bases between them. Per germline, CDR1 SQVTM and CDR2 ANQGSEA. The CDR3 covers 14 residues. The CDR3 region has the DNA TGCAGCGTTGTTAAAGGAAACGGGAATCAGCCCCAGCATTTT. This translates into CSVVKGNGNQPQHF.

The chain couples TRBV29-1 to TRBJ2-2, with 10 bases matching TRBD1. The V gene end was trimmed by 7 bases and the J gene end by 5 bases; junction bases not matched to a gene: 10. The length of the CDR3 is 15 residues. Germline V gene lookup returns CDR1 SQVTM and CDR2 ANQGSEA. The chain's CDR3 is CSALAGTGVTGELFF. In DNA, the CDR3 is TGCAGCGCACTCGCCGGGACAGGGGTGACCGGGGAGCTGTTTTTT.

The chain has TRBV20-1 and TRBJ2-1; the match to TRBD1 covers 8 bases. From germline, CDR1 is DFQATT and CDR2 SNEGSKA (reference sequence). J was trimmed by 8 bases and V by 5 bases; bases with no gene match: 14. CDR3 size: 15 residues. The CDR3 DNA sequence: TGCAGTGCTCCAGGACAGGGCCTTGGCTTAGATGAGCAGTTCTTC. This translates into CSAPGQGLGLDEQFF.

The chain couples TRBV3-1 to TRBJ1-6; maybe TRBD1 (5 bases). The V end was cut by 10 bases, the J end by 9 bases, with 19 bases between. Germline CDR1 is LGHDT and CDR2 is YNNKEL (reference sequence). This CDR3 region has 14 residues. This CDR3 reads CANSRDRVSSPLHF. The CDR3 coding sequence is TGTGCCAACTCCCGGGACCGGGTCAGTTCACCCCTCCACTTT.

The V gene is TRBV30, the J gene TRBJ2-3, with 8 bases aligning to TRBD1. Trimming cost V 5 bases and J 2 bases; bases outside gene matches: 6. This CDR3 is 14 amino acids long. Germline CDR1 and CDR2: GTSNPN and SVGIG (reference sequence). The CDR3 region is CAWGTGYSTDTQYF. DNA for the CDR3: TGTGCCTGGGGGACAGGCTACTCCACAGATACGCAGTATTTT.

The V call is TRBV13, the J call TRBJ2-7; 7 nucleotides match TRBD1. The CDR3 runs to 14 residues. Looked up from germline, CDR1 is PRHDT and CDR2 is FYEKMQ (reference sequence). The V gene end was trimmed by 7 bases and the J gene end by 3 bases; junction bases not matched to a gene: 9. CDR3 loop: CASTLPGQNYEQYF. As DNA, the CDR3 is TGTGCCAGCACCCTTCCGGGACAGAACTACGAGCAGTACTTC.

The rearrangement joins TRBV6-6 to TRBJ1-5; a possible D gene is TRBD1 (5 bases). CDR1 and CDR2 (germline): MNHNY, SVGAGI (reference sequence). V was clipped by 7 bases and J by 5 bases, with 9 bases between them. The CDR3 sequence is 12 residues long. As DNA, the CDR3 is TGTGCCAGCACCCCGGGGGATCAGCCCCAGCATTTT. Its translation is CASTPGDQPQHF.

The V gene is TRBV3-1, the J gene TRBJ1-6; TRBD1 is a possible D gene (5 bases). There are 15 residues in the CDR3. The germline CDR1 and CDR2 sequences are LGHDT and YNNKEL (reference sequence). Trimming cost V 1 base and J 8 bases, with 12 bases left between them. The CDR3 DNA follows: TGTGCCAGCAGCCAAGCGGCGGTCAGGGATTCACCCCTCCACTTT. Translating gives CASSQAAVRDSPLHF.